The 29 T cell receptor beta chains presented below share a single source sample, sequenced in a study of cytomegalovirus exposure and HLA in healthy donors. The assay was immunoSEQ multiplex PCR, and TCRdb's table has in-frame clones only and misses some. This table holds 150,000 to 200,000 clones, 85% to 90% found once. Sequencing used PBMCs. These receptors were collected from a man aged 18 to 29 in good health and CMV-seropositive.

This clone was counted only a few times. The chain recombines TRBV28 with TRBJ1-3; D uncertain. V lost 5 bases and J lost 0, with 8 bases in between. This CDR3 comprises 14 residues. CDR1 and CDR2 from the germline V gene are MDHEN and SYDVKM. The CDR3 loop reads CASSVDNSGNTIYF. CDR3 coding DNA: TGTGCCAGCAGTGTAGACAACTCTGGAAACACCATATATTTT.

This chain joins TRBV5-6 and TRBJ2-5; 11 bases agree with TRBD1. Germline V gene data show CDR1 as SGHDT and CDR2 as YYEEEE. With 3 bases clipped from V and 5 bases from J, the junction kept 12 bases outside the gene matches. There are 17 residues in the CDR3. CDR3 coding DNA: TGTGCCAGCAGCTCAAATCCCGGGACAGGGGGGTGGGAGACCCAGTACTTC. Amino acid sequence: CASSSNPGTGGWETQYF. Combining the CDR3 with reference TRBV5-6 and TRBJ2-5 gives the whole variable domain DAGVTQSPTHLIKTRGQQVTLRCSPKSGHDTVSWYQQALGQGPQFIFQYYEEEERQRGNFPDRFSGHQFPNYSSELNVNALLLGDSALYLCASSSNPGTGGWETQYFGPGTRLLVL.

The chain couples TRBV9 to TRBJ1-1; TRBD1 matches at 11 bases. The CDR3 has 15 amino acids. Losses at the gene ends were 4 bases for V and 3 bases for J; bases not matched to a gene: 5. Per the germline V gene, CDR1 is SGDLS and CDR2 is YYNGEE. CDR3 amino acids: CASSIGTGGDTEAFF. The CDR3 DNA reads as TGTGCCAGCAGCATAGGGACAGGGGGGGACACTGAAGCTTTCTTT.

This chain links TRBV10-3 with TRBJ2-5; the D is unclear. The germline V gene encodes CDR1 ENHRY and CDR2 SYGVKD. The CDR3 covers 13 residues. V lost 5 bases to trimming and J lost 1 base, with 8 bases between them. This CDR3 reads CAISQTVQETQYF. CDR3 nucleotide sequence: TGTGCCATCAGTCAGACTGTCCAAGAGACCCAGTACTTC.

The chain couples TRBV27 to TRBJ2-5, with D uncertain. Trimming took 5 bases from V and 0 from J, leaving 13 bases between them. The CDR3 contains 15 residues. The germline V gene has CDR1 MNHEY and CDR2 SMNVEV (reference sequence). CDR3 protein: CASSPLFMYQETQYF. In DNA, the CDR3 is TGTGCCAGCAGTCCACTCTTCATGTACCAAGAGACCCAGTACTTC.

This chain links TRBV5-1 with TRBJ2-3, with TRBD2 matching over 9 bases. CDR1 is SGHRS, CDR2 YFSETQ, per germline. J lost 5 bases, V lost 0 bases, and 10 bases had no gene match. The CDR3 is 17 residues long. The CDR3 sequence: CASSLDWAGGPGDTQYF. The CDR3 coding sequence is TGCGCCAGCAGCTTGGATTGGGCGGGAGGGCCGGGAGATACGCAGTATTTT. Based on the CDR3 plus reference TRBV5-1 and TRBJ2-3, the full variable domain is KAGVTQTPRYLIKTRGQQVTLSCSPISGHRSVSWYQQTPGQGLQFLFEYFSETQRNKGNFPGRFSGRQFSNSRSEMNVSTLELGDSALYLCASSLDWAGGPGDTQYFGPGTRLTVL.

The CDR3 loop is CASSHLRVETQYF. The DNA of the CDR3 is TGCGCCAGCAGCCACCTCAGGGTGGAGACCCAGTACTTC. The chain has TRBV4-1 and TRBJ2-5, with D perhaps matching TRBD1 (5 bases). The V end lost 3 bases, the J end lost 5 bases, and 10 bases lay between the germline ends. In germline, CDR1 is MGHRA, CDR2 YSYEKL. The CDR3 consists of 13 residues.

The chain employs TRBV19 and TRBJ2-7; no clear D. Looked up from germline, CDR1 is LNHDA and CDR2 is SQIVND (reference sequence). Deletions cut 4 bases from V and 7 bases from J, with 14 bases between. The CDR3 length is 13 residues. CDR3 in DNA: TGTGCCAGTAGTACCGTCCCCCCTGTGGAGCAGTACTTC. Amino acids: CASSTVPPVEQYF.

J is TRBJ1-2 and V is TRBV2; D not certain. The germline gives CDR1 SNHLY, CDR2 FYNNEI. V was shortened by 0 bases and J by 5 bases, with 7 bases between the two germline ends. The CDR3 is made up of 13 amino acids. CDR3 sequence reads: CASSEARGYGYTF. CDR3 DNA sequence: TGTGCCAGCAGTGAAGCGCGGGGATATGGCTACACCTTC.

The chain has TRBV30 and TRBJ2-1; TRBD2 matches at 13 bases. The junction had 12 bases not matched to a gene; V was cut back by 4 bases and J by 6 bases. Germline V gene sequence: CDR1 GTSNPN, CDR2 SVGIG (reference sequence). This CDR3 is 17 amino acids long. The CDR3 sequence is CAWIETSGRAWGNEQFF. CDR3 coding DNA: TGTGCCTGGATCGAAACTAGCGGGAGGGCCTGGGGCAATGAGCAGTTCTTC.

This chain uses TRBV28 with TRBJ2-2; D call uncertain. Between the trimmed V and J ends, which lost 2 bases and 6 bases, there was a span of 13 bases. This CDR3 has 15 amino acids. Germline V gene data show CDR1 as MDHEN and CDR2 as SYDVKM. The CDR3 loop reads CASSLLQYEAGELFF. In nucleotides, the CDR3 is TGTGCCAGCAGTTTACTACAGTATGAAGCCGGGGAGCTGTTTTTT.

The chain joins TRBV6-1 to TRBJ2-5; 8 nucleotides agree with TRBD2. The junction had 2 bases not matched to a gene; V was cut back by 5 bases and J by 0 bases. CDR1 and CDR2 (germline): MNHNS, SASEGT. The CDR3 has 14 residues. CDR3 in amino acids: CASSKLADQETQYF. The DNA for the CDR3 is TGTGCCAGCAGTAAACTAGCGGACCAAGAGACCCAGTACTTC.

The V and J genes are TRBV7-9 and TRBJ1-1; 9 bases match TRBD1. Germline values: CDR1 SEHNR, CDR2 FQNEAQ (reference sequence). The CDR3 has 13 amino acids. V was pared by 4 bases and J by 3 bases, with 0 bases of the junction left unmatched. For the CDR3, the DNA is TGTGCCAGCAGCTGGGACAGGGACACTGAAGCTTTCTTT. Protein sequence: CASSWDRDTEAFF.

The chain's CDR3 is CAISEPLNRDEQYF. The CDR3 DNA sequence: TGTGCCATCAGTGAGCCACTCAACAGGGACGAGCAGTACTTC. The V gene is TRBV10-3, the J gene TRBJ2-7, with D possibly TRBD1 on 6 matching bases. This CDR3 has 14 amino acids. Germline CDR1 ENHRY, CDR2 SYGVKD. Trimming shortened V by 2 bases and J by 5 bases, and 13 bases separated the two germline ends.

The J gene is TRBJ2-1, the V gene TRBV5-1; TRBD2 matches at 9 bases. Germline V lookup: CDR1 SGHRS, CDR2 YFSETQ. The CDR3 covers 18 residues. Trimming removed 1 base from V and 5 bases from J; junction bases left unmatched: 13. In DNA, the CDR3 is TGCGCCAGCAGCTTGAAAAGTTTTAGGCTAGCGGGGAACAATGAGCAGTTCTTC. Translated: CASSLKSFRLAGNNEQFF.

The rearrangement uses TRBV7-8 and TRBJ2-7; TRBD2 matches 10 bases. V lost 3 bases and J lost 6; bases outside the gene matches: 5. Germline CDR1 reads SGHVS; CDR2 reads FQNEAQ. The CDR3 consists of 14 residues. The DNA for the CDR3 is TGTGCCAGCAGCTTTCCGGGACTAGCGAGCGAGCAGTACTTC. Translated: CASSFPGLASEQYF.

This rearrangement joins TRBV11-2 to TRBJ2-5; possible D gene TRBD2, 5 bases. V lost 4 bases to trimming and J lost 5 bases, with 17 bases between them. This CDR3 is 15 amino acids long. Germline loops: CDR1 SGHAT, CDR2 FQNNGV. The CDR3 is CASSSLQGLLETQYF. The CDR3 region has the DNA TGTGCCAGCAGCTCGCTCCAAGGACTTTTGGAGACCCAGTACTTC.

The rearrangement joins TRBV4-1 to TRBJ2-1; 13 bases are shared with TRBD2. The germline gives CDR1 MGHRA, CDR2 YSYEKL. This CDR3 is built from 14 residues. Germline trimming cut 5 bases from V and 8 bases from J; bases unmatched to any gene: 3. This CDR3 is CASSGTSGNYEQFF. The CDR3 DNA reads as TGCGCCAGCAGCGGGACTAGCGGGAACTATGAGCAGTTCTTC.

The J gene is TRBJ2-7, the V gene TRBV6-1, with a weak D call TRBD2 (6 bases). V dropped 2 bases and J dropped 1 base, with 9 bases sitting between them. The CDR3 is 14 residues long. Per the germline V gene, CDR1 is MNHNS and CDR2 is SASEGT. CDR3 region: CASSESGTSYEQYF. The DNA of the CDR3 is TGTGCCAGCAGTGAATCGGGGACTTCCTACGAGCAGTACTTC.

The chain couples TRBV4-1 to TRBJ2-3, with TRBD2 as a possible D gene (6 bases). The CDR3 runs 17 residues. With 5 bases removed from V and 1 base from J, the gap between germline ends came to 19 bases. Per germline, CDR1 MGHRA and CDR2 YSYEKL. The CDR3 loop reads CASSSPDWSGGTDTQYF. The CDR3 DNA is TGCGCCAGCAGCAGCCCCGACTGGTCGGGAGGCACAGATACGCAGTATTTT.

V usage is TRBV4-2 and J usage is TRBJ1-4; D remains unclear. Deletions cut 1 base from V and 0 bases from J, with 9 bases between. Germline V CDR1 and CDR2: LGHNA, YNFKEQ. CDR3 size: 16 residues. The DNA for the CDR3 is TGTGCCAGCAGCCAAGCTCGAACAGCAACTAATGAAAAACTGTTTTTT. As protein: CASSQARTATNEKLFF.

The rearrangement links TRBV7-2 to TRBJ2-7; TRBD1 matches 9 bases. With V trimmed by 2 bases and J by 2 bases, 16 bases remained unmatched. The germline gives CDR1 SGHTA, CDR2 FQGNSA. The CDR3 runs to 19 residues. The CDR3 reads CASSLYTTGPGQGAYEQYF. The CDR3, as DNA: TGTGCCAGCAGCTTATACACGACGGGGCCGGGACAGGGCGCCTACGAGCAGTACTTC.

The rearrangement links TRBV7-6 to TRBJ2-5; TRBD1 matches at 7 bases. V was clipped by 5 bases and J by 2 bases; unmatched bases: 11. Germline CDR1 reads SGHVS; CDR2 reads FNYEAQ. This CDR3 is built from 16 residues. The CDR3 bases are TGTGCCAGCAGCGTAAACTCCGGGACAGTACAAGAGACCCAGTACTTC. This sequence encodes CASSVNSGTVQETQYF. Supplemented by reference TRBV7-6 and TRBJ2-5, the full variable domain reads GAGVSQSPRYKVTKRGQDVALRCDPISGHVSLYWYRQALGQGPEFLTYFNYEAQQDKSGLPNDRFSAERPEGSISTLTIQRTEQRDSAMYRCASSVNSGTVQETQYFGPGTRLLVL.

The rearrangement joins TRBV27 to TRBJ1-5; D is unresolved. Per germline, CDR1 MNHEY and CDR2 SMNVEV (reference sequence). Trimming cost V 6 bases and J 4 bases, with 13 bases left between them. The CDR3 length is 14 residues. The CDR3 coding sequence is TGTGCCAGCAGCCCTATGGGAGGAAATCAGCCCCAGCATTTT. Translation gives CASSPMGGNQPQHF.

V gene TRBV13 combines with J gene TRBJ2-5; 12 bases match TRBD2. The junction had 12 bases not matched to a gene; V was cut back by 2 bases and J by 5 bases. This CDR3 has 18 residues. CDR1 is PRHDT and CDR2 is FYEKMQ in the germline V gene (reference sequence). The chain's CDR3 is CASSLRGLAGGPSETQYF. The CDR3 region has the DNA TGTGCCAGCAGCTTAAGGGGGCTAGCGGGAGGGCCATCGGAGACCCAGTACTTC.

This clone was observed a few times. This rearrangement joins TRBV5-4 to TRBJ2-3; 9 nucleotides line up with TRBD1. From germline, CDR1 is SGHNT and CDR2 YYREEE (reference sequence). CDR3 length equals 13 residues. J lost 6 bases, V lost 4 bases, and 3 bases had no gene match. The CDR3 loop is CASSIDRGDTQYF. The CDR3 region has the DNA TGTGCCAGCAGCATTGACAGGGGGGATACGCAGTATTTT.

J is TRBJ2-1 and V is TRBV9; 11 bases fit TRBD2. This CDR3 has 16 amino acids. In germline, CDR1 is SGDLS, CDR2 YYNGEE. After removal of 3 bases from V and 5 bases from J, the junction contained 7 bases not matched to a gene. The CDR3 coding sequence is TGTGCCAGCAGCGGTACGGGGACTAGCGGCGACAATGAGCAGTTCTTC. Its protein is CASSGTGTSGDNEQFF.

The genes are TRBV10-3 and TRBJ2-2; D unclear. Trimming pared 4 bases from V and 1 base from J, leaving 4 bases between. Germline CDR1 reads ENHRY; CDR2 reads SYGVKD. The CDR3 is made up of 13 amino acids. The CDR3 loop is CAISARNTGELFF. In DNA, the CDR3 is TGTGCCATCAGTGCGAGGAACACCGGGGAGCTGTTTTTT.

The chain joins TRBV9 to TRBJ2-1, with 8 bases that match TRBD2. Germline values: CDR1 SGDLS, CDR2 YYNGEE. CDR3 size: 14 residues. The junction had 3 bases not matched to a gene; V was cut back by 0 bases and J by 7 bases. The CDR3 DNA follows: TGTGCCAGCAGCGTAGCAGCGGGAGCGAATGAGCAGTTCTTC. Residues: CASSVAAGANEQFF. The full variable domain, with the rest looked up from reference TRBV9 and TRBJ2-1, is DSGVTQTPKHLITATGQRVTLRCSPRSGDLSVYWYQQSLDQGLQFLIQYYNGEERAKGNILERFSAQQFPDLHSELNLSSLELGDSALYFCASSVAAGANEQFFGPGTRLTVL.